These 28 T cell receptor beta chains share one sample of origin, sequenced in a study of CD8+ T cells in alopecia areata. Sequencing relied on a cDNA template that was reverse transcribed from extracted RNA. Generated by immunoSEQ multiplex PCR, the TCRdb table keeps only in-frame clones and is missing some. This sample yields some 150,000 clones, of which roughly 64% are seen a single time; about 6.8% belongs to the top ten. Sequenced here: CD4+ T cells sorted from blood, sampled at week 0. Receptors originate from a human donor with alopecia areata.

The chain recombines TRBV29-1 with TRBJ2-3; 7 bases are a match to TRBD2. Germline V lookup: CDR1 SQVTM, CDR2 ANQGSEA. The CDR3 is 15 residues long. Unmatched junction bases numbered 7, after V lost 4 bases and J lost 0 bases. CDR3 residues: CSVGSSGLSTDTQYF. In nucleotides, the CDR3 is TGCAGCGTTGGGTCTAGCGGACTGAGCACAGATACGCAGTATTTT.

This clone showed up just once. The gene calls are TRBV29-1 and TRBJ2-1, with D tentatively TRBD1 (6 bases). The germline V and J ends were trimmed by 2 bases and 6 bases, with 8 bases remaining between them. In germline, CDR1 is SQVTM, CDR2 ANQGSEA. This CDR3 spans 12 amino acids. The CDR3 spells CSVESQGNEQFF. The CDR3, as DNA: TGCAGCGTTGAATCACAGGGCAATGAGCAGTTCTTC.

The chain joins TRBV10-3 to TRBJ1-5; 7 bases are shared with TRBD1. Germline values: CDR1 ENHRY, CDR2 SYGVKD. This CDR3 contains 12 residues. The V gene end was trimmed by 10 bases and the J gene end by 4 bases; junction bases not matched to a gene: 4. The chain's CDR3 is CATGQDNQPQHF. CDR3 in DNA: TGTGCCACCGGACAGGATAATCAGCCCCAGCATTTT.

Only a few counts were recorded for this clone. The chain couples TRBV10-3 to TRBJ2-5, with 9 positions matching TRBD2. Germline-derived CDR1 and CDR2 are ENHRY and SYGVKD. The CDR3 runs 12 residues. Trimming cost V 8 bases and J 3 bases; bases outside gene matches: 1. CDR3 bases: TGTGCCATCGGCGGGAGGGAAGAGACCCAGTACTTC. Translated: CAIGGREETQYF.

This rearrangement joins TRBV29-1 to TRBJ1-2; the D is unclear. V was pared by 2 bases and J by 7 bases, with 14 bases between. CDR1 and CDR2 from the germline V gene are SQVTM and ANQGSEA. This CDR3 is 13 amino acids long. The CDR3 nucleotides are TGCAGCGTTGAAAAGCCGCTCTCCGGTGGCTACACCTTC. This encodes CSVEKPLSGGYTF.

The V and J genes are TRBV4-1 and TRBJ1-1; possible D gene TRBD1, 6 bases. The CDR3 extends over 15 amino acids. Per the germline V gene, CDR1 is MGHRA and CDR2 is YSYEKL. Trimming took 4 bases from V and 0 from J, leaving 12 bases between them. CDR3 residues: CASSLGHFMNTEAFF. In DNA, the CDR3 is TGCGCCAGCAGCCTGGGACACTTTATGAACACTGAAGCTTTCTTT.

This clone has just a few counts. This rearrangement joins TRBV29-1 to TRBJ1-1; D gene uncertain. The germline V and J ends were trimmed by 6 bases and 2 bases, with 13 bases remaining between them. The CDR3 length is 13 residues. Per the germline V gene, CDR1 is SQVTM and CDR2 is ANQGSEA. The CDR3 coding sequence is TGCAGCGTCCTAGTGAGGCGAAACACTGAAGCTTTCTTT. Translation gives CSVLVRRNTEAFF.

This clone was recorded a few times. V is TRBV9 and J is TRBJ1-2; TRBD1 might be the D (5 bases). This CDR3 is 13 amino acids long. Trimming stripped 5 bases from V and 8 bases from J, with 16 bases between. Germline V gene sequence: CDR1 SGDLS, CDR2 YYNGEE. As DNA, the CDR3 is TGTGCCAGCAGTTCCCGGGGCCGAGACGGCTACACCTTC. This translates into CASSSRGRDGYTF.

This chain uses TRBV29-1 with TRBJ2-2, with 8 bases fitting TRBD2. Germline CDR1 is SQVTM and CDR2 is ANQGSEA. V trimming: 5 bases; J trimming: 3 bases; junction bases outside the gene matches: 5. The CDR3 loop spans 14 amino acids. CDR3 DNA: TGCAGCGTTTCTAGCGGGCGCTACACCGGGGAGCTGTTTTTT. It specifies CSVSSGRYTGELFF.

Written as DNA, the CDR3 is TGTGCCATCAGTGATGGGACAGTGAACACTGAAGCTTTCTTT. Translating gives CAISDGTVNTEAFF. V usage is TRBV10-3 and J usage is TRBJ1-1; 7 bases agree with TRBD1. V shed 3 bases, J shed 0 bases, and the junction held 1 base outside the gene matches. The CDR3 totals 14 residues. Germline CDR1 ENHRY, CDR2 SYGVKD.

This clone was observed a handful of times. This sequence joins TRBV19 and TRBJ2-1; no firm D call. Germline-derived CDR1 and CDR2 are LNHDA and SQIVND (reference sequence). V gave up 1 base and J gave up 4 bases, with 8 bases separating them. The CDR3 covers 14 residues. CDR3 in amino acids: CASSIGADYNEQFF. CDR3 DNA: TGTGCCAGTAGTATAGGGGCTGATTACAATGAGCAGTTCTTC.

This sequence joins TRBV30 and TRBJ1-2; 7 bases agree with TRBD1. Germline values: CDR1 GTSNPN, CDR2 SVGIG (reference sequence). There are 13 residues in the CDR3. V gave up 2 bases and J gave up 6 bases; unmatched junction bases: 6. CDR3 in DNA: TGTGCCTGGAGTCGGCAGGGGGGGAATGGCTACACCTTC. It translates to CAWSRQGGNGYTF.

This clone appeared a few times. This chain uses TRBV5-6 with TRBJ1-2; 7 bases fit TRBD1. J lost 5 bases, V lost 3 bases, and 4 bases had no gene match. The germline gives CDR1 SGHDT, CDR2 YYEEEE. The CDR3 is 13 amino acids. The CDR3 region is CASSSQGQYGYTF. For the CDR3, the DNA is TGTGCCAGCAGCTCACAGGGACAGTATGGCTACACCTTC.

This clone was counted a few times. The chain recombines TRBV7-2 with TRBJ1-2, with D possibly being TRBD1 (5 bases). Trimming stripped 4 bases from V and 4 bases from J, with 19 bases between. Germline values: CDR1 SGHTA, CDR2 FQGNSA. The CDR3 contains 16 residues. The CDR3 DNA reads as TGTGCCAGCAGCTCAACCCAGGGACGGGGTAGCTATGGCTACACCTTC. Protein: CASSSTQGRGSYGYTF.

The genes are TRBV10-3 and TRBJ2-6; D assignment may be TRBD1 or TRBD2 (6 bases each). V was cut by 3 bases and J by 0 bases, with 12 bases left in between. Looked up from germline, CDR1 is ENHRY and CDR2 is SYGVKD. CDR3 length: 17 residues. The CDR3, as DNA: TGTGCCATCAGTGATGCCGGGGGCTCCTCTGGGGCCAACGTCCTGACTTTC. It specifies CAISDAGGSSGANVLTF.

V gene TRBV18 combines with J gene TRBJ2-1; D is uncertain. This CDR3 contains 15 residues. With 0 bases removed from V and 0 bases from J, the gap between germline ends came to 6 bases. Germline V lookup: CDR1 KGHSH, CDR2 LQKENI. The CDR3 here is CASSPPFSSYNEQFF. As DNA, the CDR3 is TGTGCCAGCTCACCACCCTTTAGCTCCTACAATGAGCAGTTCTTC.

The CDR3: CAWKAGMNTGELFF. The CDR3 DNA follows: TGTGCCTGGAAGGCAGGGATGAACACCGGGGAGCTGTTTTTT. J is TRBJ2-2 and V is TRBV30, with D possibly TRBD1 on 5 matching bases. The germline CDR1 and CDR2 sequences are GTSNPN and SVGIG (reference sequence). The CDR3 sequence is 14 residues long. Trimming took 4 bases from V and 1 from J, leaving 10 bases between them.

This clone was found once. This chain joins TRBV29-1 and TRBJ2-3; TRBD2 might be the D (6 bases). Trimming pared 8 bases from V and 2 bases from J, leaving 11 bases between. This CDR3 contains 12 residues. The germline V gene has CDR1 SQVTM and CDR2 ANQGSEA. CDR3 loop: CSRAGPTDTQYF. CDR3 nucleotides: TGCAGCCGCGCGGGGCCCACAGATACGCAGTATTTT.

This CDR3 reads CASSHGRGLLSLNQPQHF. The CDR3, as DNA: TGCGCCAGCAGTCACGGCAGGGGGCTACTCTCCCTCAATCAGCCCCAGCATTTT. The chain is built from TRBV23-1 and TRBJ1-5, with 8 bases fitting TRBD1. TRBV23-1 falls under the ORF class, with uncertain function. CDR3 length: 18 residues. V gave up 3 bases and J gave up 3 bases; unmatched junction bases: 13.

The V gene is TRBV29-1, the J gene TRBJ2-1; maybe TRBD2 (7 bases). The length of the CDR3 is 15 residues. V was clipped by 4 bases and J by 1 base, with 14 bases between them. Germline V gene lookup returns CDR1 SQVTM and CDR2 ANQGSEA. This chain's CDR3 is CSVVRGGLSYNEQFF. The CDR3 bases are TGCAGCGTTGTTCGCGGGGGCCTATCCTACAATGAGCAGTTCTTC.

This clone was counted a few times. The chain joins TRBV6-6 to TRBJ2-1, with 14 bases matching TRBD2. This CDR3 contains 14 residues. With 9 bases clipped from V and 6 bases from J, the junction kept 4 bases outside the gene matches. Germline V gives CDR1 MNHNY, CDR2 SVGAGI (reference sequence). DNA for the CDR3: TGTGCCAGTGCGGGGACTAGCGGGGGCAATGAGCAGTTCTTC. Translation: CASAGTSGGNEQFF.

V is TRBV29-1 and J is TRBJ2-3, with a tentative D call TRBD1 (6 bases). With 4 bases removed from V and 2 bases from J, the gap between germline ends came to 13 bases. The CDR3 extends over 14 amino acids. Germline V gene data show CDR1 as SQVTM and CDR2 as ANQGSEA. This chain's CDR3 is CSVGRDIFTDTQYF. The DNA of the CDR3 is TGCAGCGTTGGTCGGGACATTTTCACAGATACGCAGTATTTT.

J is TRBJ2-4 and V is TRBV12-5; no reliable D call. The germline gives CDR1 LGHNT, CDR2 FRNRAP. The CDR3 extends over 14 amino acids. V was clipped by 6 bases and J by 0 bases, with 9 bases between them. CDR3 sequence reads: CASGPGPAKNIQYF. The CDR3 nucleotides are TGTGCTAGTGGCCCCGGCCCAGCCAAAAACATTCAGTACTTC. The full variable domain, its missing parts supplied by reference TRBV12-5 and TRBJ2-4, is DARVTQTPRHKVTEMGQEVTMRCQPILGHNTVFWYRQTMMQGLELLAYFRNRAPLDDSGMPKDRFSAEMPDATLATLKIQPSEPRDSAVYFCASGPGPAKNIQYFGAGTRLSVL.

The V call is TRBV30, the J call TRBJ2-5; TRBD1 or TRBD2 may be the D gene (5 bases each). The CDR3 totals 14 residues. With 0 bases removed from V and 1 base from J, the gap between germline ends came to 9 bases. Per germline, CDR1 GTSNPN and CDR2 SVGIG (reference sequence). CDR3 sequence reads: CAWSVLGVQETQYF. CDR3 bases: TGTGCCTGGAGTGTACTGGGGGTCCAAGAGACCCAGTACTTC.

The chain is built from TRBV6-5 and TRBJ1-1, with 7 bases fitting TRBD1. This CDR3 has 14 residues. Germline loops: CDR1 MNHEY, CDR2 SVGAGI. V shed 5 bases, J shed 5 bases, and the junction held 8 bases outside the gene matches. The CDR3 here is CASSPGGIVTEAFF. The CDR3 region has the DNA TGTGCCAGCAGTCCAGGGGGGATAGTAACTGAAGCTTTCTTT.

This clone was seen a few times. The chain links TRBV27 to TRBJ2-1; TRBD2 is a possible D gene (6 bases). The germline V gene encodes CDR1 MNHEY and CDR2 SMNVEV (reference sequence). V was cut by 1 base and J by 6 bases, with 13 bases left in between. CDR3 length: 15 amino acids. CDR3 loop: CASSLWVGGGNEQFF. CDR3 coding DNA: TGTGCCAGCAGTTTATGGGTGGGGGGTGGCAATGAGCAGTTCTTC.

This clone appeared once. V is TRBV19 and J is TRBJ1-5; perhaps TRBD1 as D (5 bases). V lost 7 bases, J lost 9 bases, and 16 bases lay in between. The V gene's germline CDR1 is LNHDA and CDR2 SQIVND (reference sequence). This CDR3 is 13 amino acids long. CDR3 sequence reads: CASNQGDLRPQHF. Written as DNA, the CDR3 is TGTGCCAGTAACCAGGGAGACCTTAGGCCCCAGCATTTT.

This sequence joins TRBV25-1 and TRBJ2-2; possibly TRBD1 for D (6 bases). Trimming pared 3 bases from V and 2 bases from J, leaving 7 bases between. The CDR3 sequence is 14 residues long. Germline V gives CDR1 MGHDK, CDR2 SYGVNS. The CDR3 is CASSDRGNTGELFF. The CDR3 DNA reads as TGTGCCAGCAGTGACAGGGGCAACACCGGGGAGCTGTTTTTT.